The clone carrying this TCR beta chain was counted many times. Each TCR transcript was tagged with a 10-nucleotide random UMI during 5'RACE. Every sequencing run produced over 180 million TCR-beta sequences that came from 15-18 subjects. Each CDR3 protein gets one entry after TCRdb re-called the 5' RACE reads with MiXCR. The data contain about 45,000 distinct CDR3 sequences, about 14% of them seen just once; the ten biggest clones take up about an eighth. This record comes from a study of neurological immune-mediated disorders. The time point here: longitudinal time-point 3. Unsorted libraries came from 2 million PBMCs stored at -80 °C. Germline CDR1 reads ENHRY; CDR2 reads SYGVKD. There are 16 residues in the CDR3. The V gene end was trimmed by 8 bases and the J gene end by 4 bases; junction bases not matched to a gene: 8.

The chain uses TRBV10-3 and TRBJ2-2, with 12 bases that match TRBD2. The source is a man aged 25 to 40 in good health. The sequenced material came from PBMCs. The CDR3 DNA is TGTGCCATCCCGACTAGCGGGAGTCAGGCCACCGGGGAGCTGTTTTTT. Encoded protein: CAIPTSGSQATGELFF.